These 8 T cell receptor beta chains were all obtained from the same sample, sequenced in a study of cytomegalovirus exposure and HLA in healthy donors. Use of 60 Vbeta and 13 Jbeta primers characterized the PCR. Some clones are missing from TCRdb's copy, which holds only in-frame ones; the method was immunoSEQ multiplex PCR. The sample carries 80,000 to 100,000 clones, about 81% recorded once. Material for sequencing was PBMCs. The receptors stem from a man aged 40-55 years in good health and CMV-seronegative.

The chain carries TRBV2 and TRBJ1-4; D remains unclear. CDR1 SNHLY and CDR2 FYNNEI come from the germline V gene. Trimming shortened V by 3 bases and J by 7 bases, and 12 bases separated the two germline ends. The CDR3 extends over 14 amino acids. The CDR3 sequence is CASSEDRGSEKLFF. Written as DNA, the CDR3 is TGTGCCAGCAGTGAGGATAGAGGCAGTGAAAAACTGTTTTTT.

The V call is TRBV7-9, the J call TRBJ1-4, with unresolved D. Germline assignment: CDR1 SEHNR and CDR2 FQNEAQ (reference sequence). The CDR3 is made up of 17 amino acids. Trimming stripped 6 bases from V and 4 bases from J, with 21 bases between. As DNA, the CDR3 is TGTGCCAGCAGATCTTACGGCCTTCCAGGATATAATGAAAAACTGTTTTTT. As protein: CASRSYGLPGYNEKLFF.

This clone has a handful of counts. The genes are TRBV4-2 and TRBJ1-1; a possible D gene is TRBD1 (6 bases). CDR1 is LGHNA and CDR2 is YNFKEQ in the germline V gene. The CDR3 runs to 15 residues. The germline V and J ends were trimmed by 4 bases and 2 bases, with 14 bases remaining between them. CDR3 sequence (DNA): TGTGCCAGCAGCCCCCCGCGGGGGGCTAACACTGAAGCTTTCTTT. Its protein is CASSPPRGANTEAFF.

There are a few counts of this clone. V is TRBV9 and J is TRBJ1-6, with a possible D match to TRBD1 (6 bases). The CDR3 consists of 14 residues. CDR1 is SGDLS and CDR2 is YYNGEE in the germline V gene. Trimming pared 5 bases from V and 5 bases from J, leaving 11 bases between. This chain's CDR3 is CASSPDRNNSPLHF. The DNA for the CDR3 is TGTGCCAGCAGTCCCGACAGGAATAATTCACCCCTCCACTTT.

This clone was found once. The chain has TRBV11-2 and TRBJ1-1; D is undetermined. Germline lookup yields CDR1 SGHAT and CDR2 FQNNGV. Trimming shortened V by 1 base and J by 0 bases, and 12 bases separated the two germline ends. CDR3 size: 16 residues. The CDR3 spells CASSLVGGSMNTEAFF. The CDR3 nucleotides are TGTGCCAGCAGCTTAGTAGGAGGGTCCATGAACACTGAAGCTTTCTTT.

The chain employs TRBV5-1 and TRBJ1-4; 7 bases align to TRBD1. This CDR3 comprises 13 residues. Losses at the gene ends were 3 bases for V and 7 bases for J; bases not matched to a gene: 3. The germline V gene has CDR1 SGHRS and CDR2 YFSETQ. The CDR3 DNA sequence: TGCGCCAGCAGCTGGAGACAGGGTGAAAAACTGTTTTTT. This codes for CASSWRQGEKLFF.

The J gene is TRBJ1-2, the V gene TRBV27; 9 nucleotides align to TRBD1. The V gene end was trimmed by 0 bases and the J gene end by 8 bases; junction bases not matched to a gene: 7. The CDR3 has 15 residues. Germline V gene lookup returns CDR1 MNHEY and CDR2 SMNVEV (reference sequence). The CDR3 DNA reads TGTGCCAGCAGTTTATCCGGACAGGGGCTCGGAGGCTACACCTTC. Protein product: CASSLSGQGLGGYTF.

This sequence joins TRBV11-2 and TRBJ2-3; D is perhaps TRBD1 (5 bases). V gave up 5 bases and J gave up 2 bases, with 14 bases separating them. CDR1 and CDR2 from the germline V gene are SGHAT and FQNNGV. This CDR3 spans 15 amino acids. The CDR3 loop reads CASSLRVLNTDTQYF. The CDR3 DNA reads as TGTGCCAGCAGCCTCAGGGTTTTAAACACAGATACGCAGTATTTT. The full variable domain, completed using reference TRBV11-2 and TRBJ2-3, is EAGVAQSPRYKIIEKRQSVAFWCNPISGHATLYWYQQILGQGPKLLIQFQNNGVVDDSQLPKDRFSAERLKGVDSTLKIQPAKLEDSAVYLCASSLRVLNTDTQYFGPGTRLTVL.